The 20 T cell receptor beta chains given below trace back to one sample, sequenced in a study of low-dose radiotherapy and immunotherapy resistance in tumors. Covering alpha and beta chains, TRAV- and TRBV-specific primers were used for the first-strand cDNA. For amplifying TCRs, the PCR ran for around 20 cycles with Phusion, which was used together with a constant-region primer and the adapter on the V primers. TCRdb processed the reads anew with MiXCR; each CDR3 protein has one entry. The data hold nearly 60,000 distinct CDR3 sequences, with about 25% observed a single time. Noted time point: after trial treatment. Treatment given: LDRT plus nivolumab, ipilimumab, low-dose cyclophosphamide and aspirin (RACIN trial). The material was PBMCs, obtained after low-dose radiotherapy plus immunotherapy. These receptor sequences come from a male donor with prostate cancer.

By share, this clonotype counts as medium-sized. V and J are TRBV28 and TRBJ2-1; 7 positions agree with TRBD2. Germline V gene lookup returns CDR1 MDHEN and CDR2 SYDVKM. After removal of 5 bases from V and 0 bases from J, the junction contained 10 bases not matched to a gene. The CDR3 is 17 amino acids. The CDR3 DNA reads TGTGCCAGCAGTCTAATCAGAGCGGGAACCTCCTACAATGAGCAGTTCTTC. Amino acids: CASSLIRAGTSYNEQFF. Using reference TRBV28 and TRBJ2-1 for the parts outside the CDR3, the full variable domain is DVKVTQSSRYLVKRTGEKVFLECVQDMDHENMFWYRQDPGLGLRLIYFSYDVKMKEKGDIPEGYSVSREKKERFSLILESASTNQTSMYLCASSLIRAGTSYNEQFFGPGTRLTVL.

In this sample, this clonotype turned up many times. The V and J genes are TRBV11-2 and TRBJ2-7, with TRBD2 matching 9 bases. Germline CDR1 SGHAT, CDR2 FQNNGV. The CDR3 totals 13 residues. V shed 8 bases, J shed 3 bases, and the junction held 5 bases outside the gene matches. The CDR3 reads CASRSGGIYEQYF. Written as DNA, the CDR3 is TGTGCCAGCCGAAGCGGGGGGATCTACGAGCAGTACTTC.

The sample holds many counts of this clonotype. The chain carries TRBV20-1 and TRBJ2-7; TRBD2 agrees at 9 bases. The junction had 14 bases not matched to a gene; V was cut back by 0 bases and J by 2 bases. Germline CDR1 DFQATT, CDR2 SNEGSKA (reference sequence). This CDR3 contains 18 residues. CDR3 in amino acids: CSARDPSAGGSLAYEQYF. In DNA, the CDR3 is TGCAGTGCTAGAGATCCCTCGGCGGGGGGGTCATTGGCCTACGAGCAGTACTTC.

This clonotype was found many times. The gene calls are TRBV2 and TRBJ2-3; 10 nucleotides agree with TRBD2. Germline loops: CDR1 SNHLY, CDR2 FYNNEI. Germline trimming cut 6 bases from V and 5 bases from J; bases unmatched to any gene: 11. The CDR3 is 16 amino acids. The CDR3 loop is CASSPTGASGRDTQYF. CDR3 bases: TGTGCCAGCAGCCCCACAGGGGCTAGCGGGAGAGATACGCAGTATTTT.

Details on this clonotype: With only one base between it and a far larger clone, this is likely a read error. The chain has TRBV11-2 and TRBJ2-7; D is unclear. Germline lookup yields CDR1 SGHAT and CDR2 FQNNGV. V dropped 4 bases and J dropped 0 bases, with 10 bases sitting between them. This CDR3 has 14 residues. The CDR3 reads CASSSASTSYEQYF. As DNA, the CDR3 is TGTGCCAGCAGCTCAGCTTCCACCTCCTACGAGCAGTACTTC.

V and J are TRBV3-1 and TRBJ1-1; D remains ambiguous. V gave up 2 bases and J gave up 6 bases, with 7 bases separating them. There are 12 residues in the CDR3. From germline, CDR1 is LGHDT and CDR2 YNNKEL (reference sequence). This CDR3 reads CASSQSGSEAFF. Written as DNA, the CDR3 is TGTGCCAGCAGCCAATCCGGGTCTGAAGCTTTCTTT.

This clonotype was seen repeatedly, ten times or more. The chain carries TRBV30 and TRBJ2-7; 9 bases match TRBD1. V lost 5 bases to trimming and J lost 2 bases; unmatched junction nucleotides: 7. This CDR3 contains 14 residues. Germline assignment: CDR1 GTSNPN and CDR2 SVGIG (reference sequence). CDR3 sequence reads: CAWRRDRAPYEQYF. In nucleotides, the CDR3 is TGTGCCTGGCGCAGGGACAGGGCGCCCTACGAGCAGTACTTC.

The DNA of the CDR3 is TGTGCCAGCAGTGAAGTTAGGAGGGATACGCAGTATTTT. It translates to CASSEVRRDTQYF. J is TRBJ2-3 and V is TRBV6-8, with D perhaps TRBD2 (5 bases). V was cut by 5 bases and J by 6 bases, with 12 bases left in between. The CDR3 runs to 13 residues. The germline gives CDR1 MNHGY, CDR2 SAAAGT.

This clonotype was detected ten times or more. DNA for the CDR3: TGTGCCAGCAGTTTACAGAGCTCCTACAATGAGCAGTTCTTC. It is translated as CASSLQSSYNEQFF. The J gene is TRBJ2-1, the V gene TRBV12-3 or TRBV12-4; no firm D call. This CDR3 has 14 residues. V gave up 2 bases and J gave up 0 bases, with 5 bases separating them.

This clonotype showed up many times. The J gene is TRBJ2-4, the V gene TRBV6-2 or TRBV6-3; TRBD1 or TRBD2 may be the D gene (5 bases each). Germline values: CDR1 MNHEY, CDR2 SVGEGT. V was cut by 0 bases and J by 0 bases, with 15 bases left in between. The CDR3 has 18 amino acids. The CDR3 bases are TGTGCCAGCAGTTACTCGATAACCCCGGGGCTAGCCAAAAACATTCAGTACTTC. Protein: CASSYSITPGLAKNIQYF.

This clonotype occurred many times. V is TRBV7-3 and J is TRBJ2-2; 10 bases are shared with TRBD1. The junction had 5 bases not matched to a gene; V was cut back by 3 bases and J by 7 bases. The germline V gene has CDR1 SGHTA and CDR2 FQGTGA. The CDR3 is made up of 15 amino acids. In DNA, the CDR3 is TGTGCCAGCAGCTTCCAGACAGGGGGCCTCGGGGAGCTGTTTTTT. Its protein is CASSFQTGGLGELFF.

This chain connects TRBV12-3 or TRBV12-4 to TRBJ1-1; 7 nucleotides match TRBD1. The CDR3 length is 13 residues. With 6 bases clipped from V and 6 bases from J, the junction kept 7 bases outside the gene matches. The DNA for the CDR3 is TGTGCCAGCAGCTATGACAGGGTTGCTGAAGCTTTCTTT. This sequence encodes CASSYDRVAEAFF.

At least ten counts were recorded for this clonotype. The CDR3 is CASSLSGTDTQYF. CDR3 nucleotide sequence: TGCGCCAGCAGTCTATCGGGGACAGATACGCAGTATTTT. The chain employs TRBV23-1 and TRBJ2-3; TRBD2 is a possible D gene (5 bases). TRBV23-1 is given ORF status, its function remaining uncertain. Trimming took off 4 bases at V and 3 bases at J, with 8 bases between the two ends. The CDR3 has 13 residues.

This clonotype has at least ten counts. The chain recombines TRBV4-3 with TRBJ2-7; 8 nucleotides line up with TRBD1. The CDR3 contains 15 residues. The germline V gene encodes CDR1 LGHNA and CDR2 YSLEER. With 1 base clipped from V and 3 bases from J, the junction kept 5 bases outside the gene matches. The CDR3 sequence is CASSQGRTGGYEQYF. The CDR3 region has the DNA TGCGCCAGCAGCCAAGGGAGAACAGGGGGCTACGAGCAGTACTTC.

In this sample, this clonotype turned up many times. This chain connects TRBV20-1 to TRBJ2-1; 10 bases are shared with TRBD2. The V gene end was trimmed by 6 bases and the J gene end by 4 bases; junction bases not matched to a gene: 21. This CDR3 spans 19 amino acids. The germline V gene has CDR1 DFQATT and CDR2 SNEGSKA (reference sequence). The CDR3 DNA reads TGCAGTGCCAGCGGGACAGACCTTAGCGGGAGGACTTTTTACAATGAGCAGTTCTTC. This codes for CSASGTDLSGRTFYNEQFF.

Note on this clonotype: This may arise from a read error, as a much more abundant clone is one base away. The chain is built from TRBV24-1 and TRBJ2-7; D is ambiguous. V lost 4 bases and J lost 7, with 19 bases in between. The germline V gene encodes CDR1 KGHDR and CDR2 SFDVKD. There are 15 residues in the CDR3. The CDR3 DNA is TGTGCCACCAGTGAAGGGTACCGACCATACAATGAGCAGTACTTC. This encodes CATSEGYRPYNEQYF.

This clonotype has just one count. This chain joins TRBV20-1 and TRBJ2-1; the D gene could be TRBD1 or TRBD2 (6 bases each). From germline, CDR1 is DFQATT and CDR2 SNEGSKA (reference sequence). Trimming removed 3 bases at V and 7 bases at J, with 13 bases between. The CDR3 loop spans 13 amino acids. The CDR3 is CSASPGGGNEQFF. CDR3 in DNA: TGCAGTGCTAGCCCAGGAGGGGGAAATGAGCAGTTCTTC.

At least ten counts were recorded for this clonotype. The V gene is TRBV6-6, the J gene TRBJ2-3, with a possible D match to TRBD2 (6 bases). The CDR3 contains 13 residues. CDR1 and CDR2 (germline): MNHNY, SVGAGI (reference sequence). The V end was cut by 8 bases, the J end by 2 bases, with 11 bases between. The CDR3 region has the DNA TGTGCCAGCGGCGGGACCTACACAGATACGCAGTATTTT. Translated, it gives CASGGTYTDTQYF.

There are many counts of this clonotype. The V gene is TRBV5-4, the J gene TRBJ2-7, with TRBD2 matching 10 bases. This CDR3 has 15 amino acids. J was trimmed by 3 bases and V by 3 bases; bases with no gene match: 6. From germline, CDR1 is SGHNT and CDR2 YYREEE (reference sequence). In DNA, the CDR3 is TGTGCCAGCAGCTCCCTTCTAGCGGGAGTCTACGAGCAGTACTTC. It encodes CASSSLLAGVYEQYF.

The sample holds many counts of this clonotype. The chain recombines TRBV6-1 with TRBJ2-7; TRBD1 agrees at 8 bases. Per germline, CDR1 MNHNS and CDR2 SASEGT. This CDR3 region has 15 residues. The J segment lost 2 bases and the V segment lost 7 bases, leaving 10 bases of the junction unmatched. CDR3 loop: CASMVATGGPYEQYF. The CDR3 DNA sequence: TGTGCCAGCATGGTGGCAACAGGGGGACCCTACGAGCAGTACTTC.